This entry describes one TCR beta chain. The data were taken from a study of immune cell composition in non-small cell lung cancer. The normal lung sample lay at least 3 cm, and maximally far, from the tumour. Frozen unsorted single-cell suspensions supplied the genomic DNA. Sequencing used immunoSEQ multiplex PCR; TCRdb keeps in-frame clones, though not all of them. This table has around 7,000 clones, 70% to 90% appearing once. Per germline, CDR1 SGHKS and CDR2 YYEKEE (reference sequence). The CDR3 runs 16 residues. The V and J ends lost 3 bases and 1 base respectively, with 17 bases between them. Sequenced material: non-adjacent lung tissue. The source is a human donor with non-small cell lung cancer. The V gene is TRBV5-5, the J gene TRBJ2-7; D possibly corresponds to TRBD1 (6 bases). DNA for the CDR3: TGTGCCAGCAGCTCTCTCCGCTCGCAGGGGTCCTACGAGCAGTACTTC. Residues: CASSSLRSQGSYEQYF. Full variable domain (remainder filled in from reference TRBV5-5 and TRBJ2-7): DAGVTQSPTHLIKTRGQQVTLRCSPISGHKSVSWYQQVLGQGPQFIFQYYEKEERGRGNFPDRFSARQFPNYSSELNVNALLLGDSALYLCASSSLRSQGSYEQYFGPGTRLTVT.